The next 18 T cell receptor beta chains were all read from a single sample in a study of glioma-infiltrating T cells. Using RNA template, CDR3s of TCR alpha and beta were amplified with iRepertoire arm-PCR. From the multiplex PCR reads, TCRdb called clonotypes with MiXCR, one entry per CDR3 protein. This table has around 350,000 distinct CDR3 sequences, more than 35% appearing once. Sequenced sample: glioma tissue, nonneoplastic brain tissue, or PBMCs (not recorded which). All receptors derive from a human donor with low-grade glioma or glioblastoma, undergoing nonglioma brain surgery, or in good health (not recorded which).

The chain recombines TRBV7-9 with TRBJ2-1, with 8 bases identical to TRBD2. The V gene end was trimmed by 1 base and the J gene end by 5 bases; junction bases not matched to a gene: 10. CDR1 and CDR2 from the germline V gene are SEHNR and FQNEAQ (reference sequence). The CDR3 covers 17 residues. The CDR3 DNA is TGTGCCAGCAGCTTAGGCGCGGGAGGTTTAATTGACAATGAGCAGTTCTTC. Translated, it gives CASSLGAGGLIDNEQFF.

The gene calls are TRBV28 and TRBJ2-7; D possibly corresponds to TRBD1 (6 bases). The J call is in doubt because the DNA end fits TRBJ2-5 better. The CDR3 runs to 14 residues. Germline V gene sequence: CDR1 MDHEN, CDR2 SYDVKM. The CDR3 reads CASSLWDSQETQYF. The CDR3 DNA sequence: TGTGCCAGCAGTTTATGGGACAGCCAAGAGACCCAGTACTTC.

The chain carries TRBV28 and TRBJ2-1; TRBD2 matches 11 bases. V was clipped by 2 bases and J by 11 bases; unmatched bases: 11. Per germline, CDR1 MDHEN and CDR2 SYDVKM. The CDR3 contains 16 residues. CDR3 region: CASSLPTSGRRNKQFF. CDR3 bases: TGTGCCAGCAGTTTACCCACTAGCGGGAGACGGAATAAGCAGTTCTTC. Looking up the rest from reference TRBV28 and TRBJ2-1 gives the full variable domain: DVKVTQSSRYLVKRTGEKVFLECVQDMDHENMFWYRQDPGLGLRLIYFSYDVKMKEKGDIPEGYSVSREKKERFSLILESASTNQTSMYLCASSLPTSGRRNKQFFGPGTRLTVL.

The rearrangement joins TRBV7-2 to TRBJ1-5, with D tentatively TRBD1 (5 bases). Germline V gives CDR1 SGHTA, CDR2 FQGNSA. V was pared by 1 base and J by 0 bases, with 16 bases between. The length of the CDR3 is 18 residues. This CDR3 is CASSLVPRTGTSNQPQHF. As DNA, the CDR3 is TGTGCCAGCAGCTTAGTTCCTCGAACAGGAACTAGCAATCAGCCCCAGCATTTT.

This clonotype was seen ten or more times. The genes are TRBV27 and TRBJ2-1; 9 bases agree with TRBD2. The CDR3 runs to 14 residues. After removal of 8 bases from V and 6 bases from J, the junction contained 8 bases not matched to a gene. Germline CDR1 and CDR2: MNHEY and SMNVEV (reference sequence). The CDR3 nucleotides are TGTGCCAGCTCCGGCGGCGGGAGGGCCAATGAGCAGTTCTTC. Encoded protein: CASSGGGRANEQFF.

About this clonotype: This sequence may be a read error, since a much larger clone differs from it by one base. The chain is built from TRBV6-1 and TRBJ2-7, with 8 bases matching TRBD2. There are 15 residues in the CDR3. Germline V CDR1 and CDR2: MNHNS, SASEGT. Here the CDR3 reads CVSMGFVGRAYEQYF. The DNA for the CDR3 is TGTGTCAGCATGGGGTTCGTCGGGAGGGCCTACGAGCAGTACTTC.

This clonotype was picked up a small number of times. The chain couples TRBV28 to TRBJ2-7, with 7 bases identical to TRBD1. Germline CDR1 reads MDHEN; CDR2 reads SYDVKM. The CDR3 length is 13 residues. The J segment lost 0 bases and the V segment lost 5 bases, leaving 1 base of the junction unmatched. The DNA of the CDR3 is TGTGCCAGCAGTGGGGACAGCTCCTACGAGCAGTACTTC. It translates to CASSGDSSYEQYF. Using reference TRBV28 and TRBJ2-7 for the parts outside the CDR3, the full variable domain is DVKVTQSSRYLVKRTGEKVFLECVQDMDHENMFWYRQDPGLGLRLIYFSYDVKMKEKGDIPEGYSVSREKKERFSLILESASTNQTSMYLCASSGDSSYEQYFGPGTRLTVT.

As to this clonotype: This CDR3 is missing its conserved last phenylalanine or tryptophan, likely due to a read error. The chain joins TRBV7-9 to TRBJ1-6; no clear D gene. The germline CDR1 and CDR2 sequences are SEHNR and FQNEAQ (reference sequence). The CDR3 runs 16 residues. Trimming shortened V by 5 bases and J by 0 bases, and 11 bases separated the two germline ends. CDR3 bases: TGTGCCAGCAGCGTGGACTACAGCTCCTATAATTCACCCCTCCACTAT. Translated, it gives CASSVDYSSYNSPLHY.

The rearrangement joins TRBV20-1 to TRBJ2-1; 8 bases align to TRBD2. Per germline, CDR1 DFQATT and CDR2 SNEGSKA (reference sequence). The CDR3 spans 18 residues. V lost 3 bases, J lost 8 bases, and 21 bases stayed unmatched. The CDR3 coding sequence is TGCAGTGCTAGCCCGGGACTAGGCACAAGGACACGGAGGGATGAGCAGTTCTTC. It is translated as CSASPGLGTRTRRDEQFF.

A note on this clonotype: A junction boundary mismatches the germline segment, possibly from a read error. The chain recombines TRBV28 with TRBJ1-5; the D is unclear. Per germline, CDR1 MDHEN and CDR2 SYDVKM. The CDR3 consists of 14 residues. CDR3 loop: CASRGVSNNHPQHF. DNA for the CDR3: TGTGCCAGCAGGGGTGTCTCGAACAATCATCCCCAGCATTTT.

This clonotype was picked up many times. The chain is built from TRBV27 and TRBJ2-3, with D maybe TRBD2 (5 bases). This CDR3 spans 12 amino acids. Germline CDR1 is MNHEY and CDR2 is SMNVEV (reference sequence). Trimming took off 8 bases at V and 4 bases at J, with 10 bases between the two ends. CDR3 in amino acids: CASFGDPDTQYF. The DNA for the CDR3 is TGTGCCAGCTTCGGGGATCCAGATACGCAGTATTTT.

The rearrangement joins TRBV11-3 to TRBJ2-7, with TRBD2 matching over 11 bases. V was pared by 2 bases and J by 0 bases, with 9 bases of the junction left unmatched. This CDR3 region has 18 residues. CDR1 SGHNT and CDR2 YENEEA come from the germline V gene. This chain's CDR3 is CASSLSILAGVTSYEQYF. For the CDR3, the DNA is TGTGCCAGCAGCTTATCCATACTAGCGGGAGTCACCTCCTACGAGCAGTACTTC.

Comment on this clonotype: A single base separates this from a much larger clone, so it may be a read error. The chain recombines TRBV28 with TRBJ1-2; 12 bases agree with TRBD1. The CDR3 is 14 residues long. Per germline, CDR1 MDHEN and CDR2 SYDVKM. V lost 4 bases to trimming and J lost 10 bases; unmatched junction nucleotides: 7. In DNA form, the CDR3 reads TGTGCCAGCAGTTCTCCCGGGACAGGGGGCGCCTACACCTTC. It codes for CASSSPGTGGAYTF.

This clonotype appeared a few times. In DNA form, the CDR3 reads TGTGCCAGCAGTTCCTTTAAACTCCGGGCCACAGATACGCAGTATTTT. It encodes CASSSFKLRATDTQYF. This rearrangement joins TRBV28 to TRBJ2-3; D gene ambiguous. Germline values: CDR1 MDHEN, CDR2 SYDVKM. V lost 4 bases, J lost 2 bases, and 16 bases lay in between. This CDR3 has 16 residues.

This chain uses TRBV3-1 with TRBJ2-7; D unresolved. CDR1 is LGHDT, CDR2 YNNKEL, per germline (reference sequence). The CDR3 length is 13 residues. This CDR3 is CYRSKGSGIEQYF. In DNA, the CDR3 is TGTTACAGAAGCAAAGGTTCAGGTATCGAGCAGTACTTC.

This clonotype was seen ten or more times. V usage is TRBV7-2 and J usage is TRBJ2-3, with TRBD1 matching 7 bases. CDR1 is SGHTA and CDR2 is FQGNSA in the germline V gene. The CDR3 spans 15 residues. The V segment lost 5 bases and the J segment 2 bases; nucleotides outside the gene matches: 7. The CDR3 DNA reads as TGTGCCAGCAGCCCCGGGACAGCCGTCACAGATACGCAGTATTTT. Its translation is CASSPGTAVTDTQYF.

This clonotype is a singleton in its sample. CDR3 in DNA: TGCGCCAGCAGCTCCTCCCAGGGAAGTTCCACCTACGAGCAGTACTTC. Amino acids: CASSSSQGSSTYEQYF. The chain joins TRBV5-1 to TRBJ2-7; perhaps TRBD1 as D (5 bases). Germline CDR1 SGHRS, CDR2 YFSETQ. Between the trimmed V and J ends, which lost 3 bases and 2 bases, there was a span of 18 bases. The CDR3 spans 16 residues.

This clonotype was seen repeatedly, ten times or more. The chain carries TRBV6-1 and TRBJ2-1; the D gene is possibly TRBD2 (6 bases). The CDR3 length is 16 residues. Germline V gene sequence: CDR1 MNHNS, CDR2 SASEGT. V gave up 8 bases and J gave up 3 bases, with 20 bases separating them. DNA of the CDR3: TGTGCCAGCGACGACCAGGGACTGGCGCTCTACAATGAGCAGTTCTTC. This sequence encodes CASDDQGLALYNEQFF.